This T cell receptor (beta chain) is drawn from a study of shared clonotypes between healthy human individuals. V was trimmed by 0 bases and J by 2 bases, leaving 13 bases between them. In germline, CDR1 is SGHRS, CDR2 YFSETQ. This CDR3 has 16 amino acids. This clone was counted once. Every subset's genomic DNA went evenly onto several immunoSEQ plates. Clones were sequenced by immunoSEQ multiplex PCR, and TCRdb holds only the in-frame ones, with some missing. The table lists more than 400,000 clones, approximately 78% of them singletons. Every contributor of samples was a Caucasian grown-up residing in Nashville, Tennessee.

The receptor was derived from a woman aged 40 to 50 in good health. Some clones in this sample may be carry-over from other donors' samples. Sequencing was performed on PBMCs. This chain uses TRBV5-1 with TRBJ2-3; D is possibly TRBD2 (6 bases). The CDR3 DNA follows: TGCGCCAGCAGCTTGGGCGGCGGGACGTTCACAGATACGCAGTATTTT. It codes for CASSLGGGTFTDTQYF.